The 20 T cell receptor beta chains reported below all come from one sample, sequenced in a study of T cell responses to AZD1222 COVID-19 vaccine. Method: immunoSEQ multiplex PCR; TCRdb's copy keeps in-frame clones and lacks some. The table shows more than 85,000 clones, with 70% to 90% occurring only once. Sequences were derived from peripheral blood, sampled on day 0 of AZD1222 vaccination. The receptors originated from an adult in good health.

The V and J genes are TRBV7-2 and TRBJ1-2; possible D gene TRBD1, 6 bases. Trimming took 5 bases from V and 7 from J, leaving 11 bases between them. There are 12 residues in the CDR3. Germline CDR1 and CDR2: SGHTA and FQGNSA. The CDR3 DNA is TGTGCCAGCAGCGAAAGGACAGCTGGCTACACCTTC. Its translation is CASSERTAGYTF.

On this clone: Other DNA sequences in this specimen translate into the identical CDR3. In DNA, the CDR3 is TGTGCCAGTAGCGGGAGCTCTGGAAACACCATATATTTT. It yields the protein CASSGSSGNTIYF. This chain uses TRBV19 with TRBJ1-3; D is uncertain. Germline V gives CDR1 LNHDA, CDR2 SQIVND (reference sequence). The CDR3 is 13 amino acids. V gave up 6 bases and J gave up 0 bases, with 6 bases separating them.

A few counts support this clone. V is TRBV6-1 and J is TRBJ1-2; tentative D call: TRBD1 (6 bases). The CDR3 is 14 residues long. Between the trimmed V and J ends, which lost 2 bases and 3 bases, there was a span of 10 bases. Germline values: CDR1 MNHNS, CDR2 SASEGT. The CDR3 DNA follows: TGTGCCAGCAGTGAATCCGGGACACACTATGGCTACACCTTC. Encoded protein: CASSESGTHYGYTF.

This clone was found once. The chain joins TRBV6-4 to TRBJ2-3; D gene unclear. The CDR3 length is 14 residues. Germline V gene data show CDR1 as MRHNA and CDR2 as SNTAGT. The germline V and J ends were trimmed by 5 bases and 0 bases, with 9 bases remaining between them. CDR3 coding DNA: TGTGCCAGCAGTAACGACGGTAGCACAGATACGCAGTATTTT. It codes for CASSNDGSTDTQYF.

The chain employs TRBV27 and TRBJ2-5; 10 nucleotides line up with TRBD1. The V gene's germline CDR1 is MNHEY and CDR2 SMNVEV (reference sequence). The CDR3 sequence is 16 residues long. V was pared by 6 bases and J by 4 bases, with 11 bases of the junction left unmatched. The CDR3: CASRRNRQGAGETQYF. In nucleotides, the CDR3 is TGTGCCAGCAGACGAAACAGACAGGGGGCGGGAGAGACCCAGTACTTC.

The rearrangement uses TRBV6-4 and TRBJ1-2; TRBD1 matches at 8 bases. V lost 8 bases, J lost 8 bases, and 13 bases stayed unmatched. The germline V gene has CDR1 MRHNA and CDR2 SNTAGT. The CDR3 is 14 amino acids. DNA for the CDR3: TGTGCCAGCCCGAGGACAGGGAAGGTAGGAGGCTACACCTTC. Its translation is CASPRTGKVGGYTF.

CDR3 sequence (DNA): TGTGCCAGCAGTCCTAGAAGGGGCCTTGGTGAAAAACTGTTTTTT. Its protein is CASSPRRGLGEKLFF. This chain uses TRBV28 with TRBJ1-4; D is possibly TRBD1 (5 bases). Trimming took off 5 bases at V and 7 bases at J, with 17 bases between the two ends. CDR1 MDHEN and CDR2 SYDVKM come from the germline V gene. The CDR3 spans 15 residues.

This rearrangement joins TRBV5-4 to TRBJ1-6; no clear D. Germline CDR1 reads SGHNT; CDR2 reads YYREEE (reference sequence). The CDR3 extends over 15 amino acids. The V gene lost 5 bases and the J gene lost 7 bases, with 16 bases spanning the gap. CDR3 region: CASSQGRTGNSPLHF. Here the CDR3 DNA reads TGTGCCAGCAGTCAAGGACGGACCGGGAATTCACCCCTCCACTTT. Using reference TRBV5-4 and TRBJ1-6 for the parts outside the CDR3, the full variable domain is ETGVTQSPTHLIKTRGQQVTLRCSSQSGHNTVSWYQQALGQGPQFIFQYYREEENGRGNFPPRFSGLQFPNYSSELNVNALELDDSALYLCASSQGRTGNSPLHFGNGTRLTVT.

This clone has only one observation. The genes are TRBV23-1 and TRBJ2-1, with TRBD2 matching 9 bases. TRBV23-1 is sorted into the ORF group, with uncertain function. The CDR3 spans 15 residues. J lost 3 bases, V lost 10 bases, and 10 bases had no gene match. As DNA, the CDR3 is TGCGCCAAGAGCGAACTAGCGGGTTTCTACAATGAGCAGTTCTTC. It encodes CAKSELAGFYNEQFF.

This chain uses TRBV5-6 with TRBJ1-2, with D uncertain. Trimming took off 4 bases at V and 0 bases at J, with 16 bases between the two ends. From germline, CDR1 is SGHDT and CDR2 YYEEEE. The CDR3 spans 16 residues. This chain's CDR3 is CASSPIGVGANYGYTF. In DNA, the CDR3 is TGTGCCAGCAGCCCCATCGGAGTCGGGGCTAACTATGGCTACACCTTC.

The V and J genes are TRBV6-5 and TRBJ1-4, with 8 bases that match TRBD1. The CDR3 contains 15 residues. Germline CDR1 and CDR2: MNHEY and SVGAGI. V shed 6 bases and J 5 bases; nucleotides not matched to a gene: 8. This chain's CDR3 is CASSPDRVGNEKLFF. CDR3 bases: TGTGCCAGCAGCCCGGACAGGGTGGGGAATGAAAAACTGTTTTTT.

In its sample, this clone was seen a few times. The CDR3 sequence is CASILGQYNEQFF. The CDR3 coding sequence is TGTGCCAGCATTCTGGGACAGTACAATGAGCAGTTCTTC. The chain employs TRBV12-3 or TRBV12-4 and TRBJ2-1; 7 bases are shared with TRBD1. This CDR3 contains 13 residues. Germline trimming cut 7 bases from V and 4 bases from J; bases unmatched to any gene: 4.

The J gene is TRBJ2-6, the V gene TRBV7-9; maybe TRBD1 (5 bases). Trimming left V 7 bases short and J 2 bases short, with 18 bases between. This CDR3 is 17 amino acids long. Germline loops: CDR1 SEHNR, CDR2 FQNEAQ (reference sequence). In DNA form, the CDR3 reads TGTGCCAGCACCGGTTGGCAGGGTCTAGCTGGGGCCAACGTCCTGACTTTC. Its translation: CASTGWQGLAGANVLTF.

This clone was detected only a few times. This chain joins TRBV4-2 and TRBJ1-6; D is possibly TRBD1 (6 bases). This CDR3 comprises 18 residues. Trimming stripped 1 base from V and 3 bases from J, with 16 bases between. Looked up from germline, CDR1 is LGHNA and CDR2 is YNFKEQ. CDR3 sequence reads: CASSQGDLDRSYNSPLHF. CDR3 bases: TGTGCCAGCAGCCAAGGAGACCTAGACAGGAGCTATAATTCACCCCTCCACTTT.

This rearrangement joins TRBV6-5 to TRBJ1-3, with D possibly TRBD1 on 5 matching bases. This CDR3 is built from 15 residues. Germline-derived CDR1 and CDR2 are MNHEY and SVGAGI. The V end lost 6 bases, the J end lost 2 bases, and 14 bases lay between the germline ends. The CDR3 here is CASRGARVTGNTIYF. The CDR3 coding sequence is TGTGCCAGCAGGGGAGCCAGGGTTACTGGAAACACCATATATTTT.

This chain connects TRBV11-2 to TRBJ1-3; D is unclear. CDR3 size: 13 residues. V lost 5 bases and J lost 8, with 13 bases in between. Germline values: CDR1 SGHAT, CDR2 FQNNGV. The chain's CDR3 is CASSEPPGYTIYF. CDR3 nucleotides: TGTGCCAGCAGCGAACCGCCCGGATACACCATATATTTT.

This clone was observed a few times. CDR3 nucleotides: TGTGCCAGCAGCCAGGGAGGACTAGGGGACTCCTACGAGCAGTACTTC. It codes for CASSQGGLGDSYEQYF. This chain uses TRBV4-2 with TRBJ2-7; 7 positions agree with TRBD2. CDR1 is LGHNA, CDR2 YNFKEQ, per germline. The CDR3 covers 16 residues. The trim removed 3 bases at V and 0 bases at J, leaving 8 bases unmatched.

In nucleotides, the CDR3 is TGTGCCAGCTCACCTTTACCAGGGACAGAGAACACTGAAGCTTTCTTT. It specifies CASSPLPGTENTEAFF. The gene calls are TRBV18 and TRBJ1-1, with TRBD1 matching 7 bases. Germline V gene lookup returns CDR1 KGHSH and CDR2 LQKENI. The trim removed 3 bases at V and 1 base at J, leaving 8 bases unmatched. This CDR3 comprises 16 residues.

This chain connects TRBV21-1 to TRBJ2-7. TRBV21-1 is a known pseudogene. CDR3 length: 14 amino acids. The CDR3 DNA reads as TGTGCCAGCAGCAAGCCCCATGGAAACTACGAGCAGTACTTC. It translates to CASSKPHGNYEQYF.

The count of this clone is one. The rearrangement links TRBV27 to TRBJ2-7, with D possibly matching TRBD1 (6 bases). V gave up 8 bases and J gave up 0 bases, with 14 bases separating them. The CDR3 is 14 residues long. Looked up from germline, CDR1 is MNHEY and CDR2 is SMNVEV (reference sequence). CDR3 coding DNA: TGTGCCAGCGGCGACAGGCGAAACTCCTACGAGCAGTACTTC. Encoded protein: CASGDRRNSYEQYF.